Below are 30 T cell receptor beta chains sequenced from a single sample in a study of response to subunit inactivated influenza vaccine. Via MiXCR, TCRdb re-called the RT-PCR reads, giving one row per CDR3 protein. The table includes about 500,000 distinct CDR3 sequences, 15% to 20% detected once. Sequenced here: CD4+ T cells sorted from PBMCs, sampled 23 months after vaccination. These receptors were collected from a man aged 45-69 years who received an inactivated influenza vaccine.

The gene calls are TRBV7-9 and TRBJ2-3; D tentatively fits TRBD1 or TRBD2 (6 bases each). The germline V and J ends were trimmed by 2 bases and 3 bases, with 9 bases remaining between them. The CDR3 loop spans 14 amino acids. Germline-derived CDR1 and CDR2 are SEHNR and FQNEAQ (reference sequence). The CDR3 DNA reads TGTGCCAGCAGCTTACGGGGGCGGACAGATACGCAGTATTTT. This codes for CASSLRGRTDTQYF.

This clonotype was detected a few times. The V gene is TRBV5-6, the J gene TRBJ2-3; D perhaps matches TRBD2 (6 bases). Trimming took 4 bases from V and 4 from J, leaving 10 bases between them. CDR1 is SGHDT and CDR2 is YYEEEE in the germline V gene. This CDR3 spans 13 amino acids. The chain's CDR3 is CASSPEGSDTQYF. The DNA for the CDR3 is TGTGCCAGCAGCCCGGAGGGGTCAGATACGCAGTATTTT.

The chain couples TRBV5-5 to TRBJ1-2, with D possibly matching TRBD1 (6 bases). The germline V gene encodes CDR1 SGHKS and CDR2 YYEKEE (reference sequence). The CDR3 extends over 14 amino acids. Trimming removed 5 bases at V and 4 bases at J, with 15 bases between. The CDR3, as DNA: TGTGCCAGCAGTGTGGGGGGCGTGGCCTATGGCTACACCTTC. Translating gives CASSVGGVAYGYTF.

The rearrangement uses TRBV12-3 or TRBV12-4 and TRBJ1-4; TRBD1 aligns across 9 bases. This CDR3 spans 15 amino acids. V shed 7 bases, J shed 4 bases, and the junction held 7 bases outside the gene matches. Here the CDR3 reads CASKIGTGNNEKLFF. The CDR3 region has the DNA TGTGCCAGCAAGATCGGGACAGGGAATAATGAAAAACTGTTTTTT.

This clonotype was counted only a few times. The chain uses TRBV4-1 and TRBJ1-2, with TRBD1 matching 9 bases. This CDR3 is built from 16 residues. Germline V gene lookup returns CDR1 MGHRA and CDR2 YSYEKL. V was pared by 3 bases and J by 3 bases, with 8 bases of the junction left unmatched. The chain's CDR3 is CASSHLGRTGDYGYTF. The CDR3, as DNA: TGCGCCAGCAGCCACCTTGGTCGGACAGGGGACTATGGCTACACCTTC.

This clonotype came up many times. The chain is built from TRBV5-1 and TRBJ2-2, with a possible D match to TRBD1 (6 bases). Germline V gene sequence: CDR1 SGHRS, CDR2 YFSETQ. V was shortened by 4 bases and J by 4 bases, with 14 bases between the two germline ends. The CDR3 totals 15 residues. The CDR3 nucleotides are TGCGCCAGCAGCCTACGGACAGATTTCACCGGGGAGCTGTTTTTT. Its translation is CASSLRTDFTGELFF.

This chain links TRBV2 with TRBJ2-7; maybe TRBD2 (6 bases). V was clipped by 7 bases and J by 3 bases, with 13 bases between them. The germline gives CDR1 SNHLY, CDR2 FYNNEI. The CDR3 runs to 13 residues. CDR3 region: CASKWGVGYEQYF. CDR3 DNA: TGTGCCAGCAAGTGGGGGGTAGGCTACGAGCAGTACTTC. The complete variable domain, with remaining parts taken from reference TRBV2 and TRBJ2-7, reads EPEVTQTPSHQVTQMGQEVILRCVPISNHLYFYWYRQILGQKVEFLVSFYNNEISEKSEIFDDQFSVERPDGSNFTLKIRSTKLEDSAMYFCASKWGVGYEQYFGPGTRLTVT.

The chain has TRBV15 and TRBJ2-1; no clear D. V lost 4 bases and J lost 4, with 20 bases in between. This CDR3 contains 17 residues. Per germline, CDR1 LNHNV and CDR2 YYDKDF (reference sequence). The CDR3 spells CATSIQGRLIIYNEQFF. The CDR3 nucleotides read TGTGCCACCAGCATCCAAGGACGGCTGATAATTTACAATGAGCAGTTCTTC.

V gene TRBV3-1 combines with J gene TRBJ2-7, with TRBD1 matching 7 bases. CDR3 size: 14 residues. V lost 3 bases, J lost 5 bases, and 7 bases stayed unmatched. Germline V gene sequence: CDR1 LGHDT, CDR2 YNNKEL (reference sequence). The CDR3 region is CASSQVGGPNEQYF. The CDR3 DNA reads as TGTGCCAGCAGCCAGGTAGGGGGCCCGAACGAGCAGTACTTC.

This clonotype was found many times. The chain uses TRBV5-1 and TRBJ2-3; 9 positions match TRBD2. The CDR3 runs to 16 residues. Germline trimming cut 2 bases from V and 4 bases from J; bases unmatched to any gene: 8. Germline CDR1 is SGHRS and CDR2 is YFSETQ. CDR3 sequence reads: CASSLQGREGADTQYF. CDR3 nucleotides: TGCGCCAGCAGCTTACAGGGGCGGGAGGGCGCAGATACGCAGTATTTT. The variable domain in full, completed from reference TRBV5-1 and TRBJ2-3, reads KAGVTQTPRYLIKTRGQQVTLSCSPISGHRSVSWYQQTPGQGLQFLFEYFSETQRNKGNFPGRFSGRQFSNSRSEMNVSTLELGDSALYLCASSLQGREGADTQYFGPGTRLTVL.

The count of this clonotype is one. The chain employs TRBV5-4 and TRBJ1-1, with D tentatively TRBD1 (5 bases). Germline V gene data show CDR1 as SGHNT and CDR2 as YYREEE (reference sequence). The V end was cut by 6 bases, the J end by 5 bases, with 14 bases between. This CDR3 spans 13 amino acids. The chain's CDR3 is CASTVGPDTEAFF. Written as DNA, the CDR3 is TGTGCCAGCACCGTGGGGCCGGATACTGAAGCTTTCTTT.

This clonotype appeared a few times. V usage is TRBV12-3 or TRBV12-4 and J usage is TRBJ2-6; 9 positions match TRBD1. This CDR3 comprises 18 residues. V lost 4 bases and J lost 1; bases outside the gene matches: 8. Written as DNA, the CDR3 is TGTGCCAGCAGTTCCCTAGGGACAGGGTCTTCTGGGGCCAACGTCCTGACTTTC. This gives the protein CASSSLGTGSSGANVLTF.

The sample holds a few counts of this clonotype. V usage is TRBV7-2 and J usage is TRBJ2-1; D gene uncertain. Germline lookup yields CDR1 SGHTA and CDR2 FQGNSA. V was clipped by 6 bases and J by 9 bases, with 9 bases between them. The CDR3 has 11 residues. The CDR3 here is CASSSWREQFF. The CDR3 bases are TGTGCCAGCAGTAGTTGGCGTGAGCAGTTCTTC.

The V and J genes are TRBV2 and TRBJ2-2; 8 nucleotides align to TRBD2. The junction had 4 bases not matched to a gene; V was cut back by 9 bases and J by 4 bases. In germline, CDR1 is SNHLY, CDR2 FYNNEI. The CDR3 spans 13 residues. CDR3 sequence reads: CASSGTSTGELFF. Written as DNA, the CDR3 is TGTGCCAGTAGCGGGACTAGCACCGGGGAGCTGTTTTTT.

In this sample, this clonotype turned up a few times. The chain uses TRBV7-2 and TRBJ2-5; D is perhaps TRBD1 (6 bases). The CDR3 loop spans 13 amino acids. V lost 7 bases and J lost 1, with 10 bases in between. Germline V gene data show CDR1 as SGHTA and CDR2 as FQGNSA. The DNA of the CDR3 is TGTGCCAGCACCCAGGGGATCCAAGAGACCCAGTACTTC. Encoded protein: CASTQGIQETQYF. Full variable domain (outside the CDR3, taken from reference TRBV7-2 and TRBJ2-5): GAGVSQSPSNKVTEKGKDVELRCDPISGHTALYWYRQSLGQGLEFLIYFQGNSAPDKSGLPSDRFSAERTGGSVSTLTIQRTQQEDSAVYLCASTQGIQETQYFGPGTRLLVL.

The J gene is TRBJ1-5, the V gene TRBV20-1; D gene unclear. Trimming left V 3 bases short and J 7 bases short, with 10 bases between. Germline assignment: CDR1 DFQATT and CDR2 SNEGSKA (reference sequence). CDR3 length: 12 amino acids. The CDR3 nucleotides read TGCAGTGCTAGCCACCCCGGGCAGCCCCAGCATTTT. This translates into CSASHPGQPQHF.

The sample holds many counts of this clonotype. The chain is built from TRBV12-5 and TRBJ2-2; 10 nucleotides line up with TRBD1. V gave up 1 base and J gave up 6 bases; unmatched junction bases: 5. The CDR3 extends over 16 amino acids. CDR1 LGHNT and CDR2 FRNRAP come from the germline V gene. The chain's CDR3 is CASGLDPGQGSGELFF. The DNA of the CDR3 is TGTGCTAGTGGTTTGGACCCGGGACAGGGGTCCGGGGAGCTGTTTTTT. Complete variable domain (other parts from reference TRBV12-5 and TRBJ2-2): DARVTQTPRHKVTEMGQEVTMRCQPILGHNTVFWYRQTMMQGLELLAYFRNRAPLDDSGMPKDRFSAEMPDATLATLKIQPSEPRDSAVYFCASGLDPGQGSGELFFGEGSRLTVL.

The V and J genes are TRBV20-1 and TRBJ2-1; a weak D match, TRBD1 (6 bases). CDR3 length: 17 residues. Trimming took 0 bases from V and 6 from J, leaving 21 bases between them. Germline V gene sequence: CDR1 DFQATT, CDR2 SNEGSKA (reference sequence). In nucleotides, the CDR3 is TGCAGTGCTAGAGATCTCCGGGTGGTACAGGGACGCAATGAGCAGTTCTTC. The encoded protein is CSARDLRVVQGRNEQFF.

J is TRBJ2-2 and V is TRBV7-2, with D possibly TRBD1 on 6 matching bases. This CDR3 spans 11 amino acids. CDR1 and CDR2 from the germline V gene are SGHTA and FQGNSA. Trimming took 8 bases from V and 5 from J, leaving 6 bases between them. The chain's CDR3 is CASQGTGELFF. For the CDR3, the DNA is TGTGCCAGCCAGGGGACCGGGGAGCTGTTTTTT.

This rearrangement joins TRBV25-1 to TRBJ2-3, with 13 bases aligning to TRBD2. The germline gives CDR1 MGHDK, CDR2 SYGVNS. This CDR3 is built from 17 residues. Trimming cost V 1 base and J 4 bases; bases outside gene matches: 5. CDR3 sequence: CASSESGTSGIADTQYF. The CDR3, as DNA: TGTGCCAGCAGTGAATCTGGGACTAGCGGGATTGCAGATACGCAGTATTTT.

The rearrangement links TRBV19 to TRBJ2-7, with D possibly matching TRBD1 (5 bases). Looked up from germline, CDR1 is LNHDA and CDR2 is SQIVND (reference sequence). CDR3 length equals 12 residues. Trimming removed 2 bases at V and 6 bases at J, with 8 bases between. As DNA, the CDR3 is TGTGCCAGTAGTATAACTACAGGCGAGCAGTACTTC. This encodes CASSITTGEQYF.

This clonotype showed up many times. The rearrangement joins TRBV5-1 to TRBJ1-4; D is perhaps TRBD1 (5 bases). Per the germline V gene, CDR1 is SGHRS and CDR2 is YFSETQ. CDR3 length: 14 amino acids. V lost 4 bases and J 5 bases, leaving 12 bases between the germline ends. In DNA, the CDR3 is TGCGCCAGCAGCGAGGGGCTCTTGAATGAAAAACTGTTTTTT. It is translated as CASSEGLLNEKLFF. The full variable domain, rest sourced from reference TRBV5-1 and TRBJ1-4, is KAGVTQTPRYLIKTRGQQVTLSCSPISGHRSVSWYQQTPGQGLQFLFEYFSETQRNKGNFPGRFSGRQFSNSRSEMNVSTLELGDSALYLCASSEGLLNEKLFFGSGTQLSVL.

This clonotype was counted many times. The chain carries TRBV5-1 and TRBJ2-1; no clear D gene. V lost 0 bases, J lost 0 bases, and 10 bases lay in between. This CDR3 comprises 16 residues. CDR1 and CDR2 (germline): SGHRS, YFSETQ. The CDR3 DNA sequence: TGCGCCAGCAGCTTGGTTGGGGAAAGCTCCTACAATGAGCAGTTCTTC. Its translation is CASSLVGESSYNEQFF.

Concerning this clonotype: The junction and the germline gene differ at one end; a read error may be behind it. J is TRBJ1-1 and V is TRBV20-1; possibly TRBD1 for D (5 bases). CDR1 DFQATT and CDR2 SNEGSKA come from the germline V gene (reference sequence). The CDR3 has 13 residues. In DNA, the CDR3 is TGCAGTGCTGGAGACAGCATGAACACTGAAGCTTTCTTT. Its protein product is CSAGDSMNTEAFF.

In its sample, this clonotype was seen a few times. This chain joins TRBV20-1 and TRBJ2-2; 7 bases map to TRBD2. In germline, CDR1 is DFQATT, CDR2 SNEGSKA (reference sequence). The CDR3 runs 13 residues. The V gene end was trimmed by 1 base and the J gene end by 5 bases; junction bases not matched to a gene: 1. The CDR3 loop is CSARVGGTGELFF. CDR3 DNA sequence: TGCAGTGCTAGAGTGGGGGGGACCGGGGAGCTGTTTTTT.

This clonotype has more than one count but fewer than ten. The chain's CDR3 is CASSSTPATYEQYF. The CDR3 DNA sequence: TGTGCCAGCAGTTCAACTCCAGCTACCTACGAGCAGTACTTC. This sequence joins TRBV12-3 or TRBV12-4 and TRBJ2-7; no reliable D call. Trimming left V 4 bases short and J 2 bases short, with 12 bases between. CDR3 length equals 14 residues.

In its sample, this clonotype was seen a few times. This sequence joins TRBV20-1 and TRBJ1-1, with D maybe TRBD1 (5 bases). Germline V CDR1 and CDR2: DFQATT, SNEGSKA (reference sequence). V lost 6 bases, J lost 6 bases, and 14 bases lay in between. This CDR3 contains 12 residues. CDR3 protein: CSAKRGGAEAFF. The CDR3 nucleotides read TGCAGTGCCAAGAGGGGAGGAGCTGAAGCTTTCTTT.

This clonotype was observed a handful of times. The gene calls are TRBV21-1 and TRBJ2-1; the table's D call of TRBD2 was not tested on the DNA. TRBV21-1 is classified as a pseudogene. The CDR3 extends over 18 amino acids. The chain's CDR3 is CASSKVGSGRSVYNEQFF. CDR3 DNA sequence: TGTGCCAGCAGCAAAGTTGGTAGCGGGAGATCGGTCTACAATGAGCAGTTCTTC.

The table lists this clonotype with a few counts. This chain connects TRBV28 to TRBJ1-1; D is unclear. The length of the CDR3 is 12 residues. The germline gives CDR1 MDHEN, CDR2 SYDVKM. The ends were cut back, 5 bases at V and 5 bases at J, with 9 bases in the middle. The CDR3 sequence is CASSAYLTEAFF. For the CDR3, the DNA is TGTGCCAGCAGTGCCTACCTAACTGAAGCTTTCTTT. Supplemented by reference TRBV28 and TRBJ1-1, the full variable domain reads DVKVTQSSRYLVKRTGEKVFLECVQDMDHENMFWYRQDPGLGLRLIYFSYDVKMKEKGDIPEGYSVSREKKERFSLILESASTNQTSMYLCASSAYLTEAFFGQGTRLTVV.

A few counts support this clonotype. The chain has TRBV4-1 and TRBJ1-4; the D gene is possibly TRBD1 (5 bases). V was pared by 1 base and J by 6 bases, with 15 bases between. Germline V gene lookup returns CDR1 MGHRA and CDR2 YSYEKL. The CDR3 runs to 16 residues. In nucleotides, the CDR3 is TGCGCCAGCAGCCAAGGGTGGGGCGCGATGGATGAAAAACTGTTTTTT. This encodes CASSQGWGAMDEKLFF.